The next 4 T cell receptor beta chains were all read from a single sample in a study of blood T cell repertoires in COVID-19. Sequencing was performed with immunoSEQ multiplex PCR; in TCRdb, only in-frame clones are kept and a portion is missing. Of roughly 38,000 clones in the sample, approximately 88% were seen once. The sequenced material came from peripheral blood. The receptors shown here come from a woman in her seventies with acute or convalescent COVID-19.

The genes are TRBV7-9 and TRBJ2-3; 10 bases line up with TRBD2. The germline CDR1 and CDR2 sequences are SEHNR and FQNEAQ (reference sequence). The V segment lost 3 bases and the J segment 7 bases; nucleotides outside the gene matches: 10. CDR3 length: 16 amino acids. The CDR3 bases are TGTGCCAGCAGCTTTCACAAGCGGGAGGGTCTGAATACGCAGTATTTT. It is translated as CASSFHKREGLNTQYF.

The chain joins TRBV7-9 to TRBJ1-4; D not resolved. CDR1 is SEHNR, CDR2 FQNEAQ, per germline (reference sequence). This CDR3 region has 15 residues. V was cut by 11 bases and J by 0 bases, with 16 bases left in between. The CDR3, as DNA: TGTGCCGAAACACGAGGCCTCTCAACTAATGAAAAACTGTTTTTT. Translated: CAETRGLSTNEKLFF.

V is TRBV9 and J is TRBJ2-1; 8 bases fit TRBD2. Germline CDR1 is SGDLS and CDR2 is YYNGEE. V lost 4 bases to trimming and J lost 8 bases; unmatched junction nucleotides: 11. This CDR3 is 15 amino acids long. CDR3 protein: CASSLTSSGFYEQFF. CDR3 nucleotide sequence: TGTGCCAGCAGCTTAACCTCTAGCGGGTTCTATGAGCAGTTCTTC.

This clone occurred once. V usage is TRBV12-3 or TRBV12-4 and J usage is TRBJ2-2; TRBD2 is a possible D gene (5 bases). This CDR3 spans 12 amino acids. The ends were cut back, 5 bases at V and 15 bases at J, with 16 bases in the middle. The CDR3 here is CASSLQPSGLFF. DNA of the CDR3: TGTGCCAGCAGTCTACAGCCATCGGGGTTGTTTTTT.